Listed below are T cell receptor beta chains from one sample, sequenced in a study of beta chain features in type 1 diabetes. The table came from immunoSEQ multiplex PCR; TCRdb's copy has only in-frame clones and leaves some out. The sample includes around 340,000 clones, approximately 8% of them seen just once. Sample: central memory CD4+ T cells from blood. Source of these receptors: a woman aged 18-29 years in good health. The CDR3 runs from the conserved cysteine through the conserved F or W. D genes are given only for firm matches. Part of the rows lack a size; the others show once, few, many or a class for expanded clones.

J gene | D gene | clone size | V gene | CDR3 protein | CDR3 DNA
TRBJ2-5 | - | few | TRBV28 | CASSLSETQYF | TGTGCCAGCAGTTTATCGGAGACCCAGTACTTC
TRBJ2-3 | - | many | TRBV7-2 | CASSPQASFTDTQYF | TGTGCCAGCAGCCCACAGGCTAGCTTCACAGATACGCAGTATTTT
TRBJ2-2 | - | - | TRBV5-1 | CASSFVGRTTGELFF | TGCGCCAGCAGCTTTGTCGGGAGAACGACCGGGGAGCTGTTTTTT
TRBJ2-1 | - | many | TRBV4-3 | CASSQDGRGDEQFF | TGCGCCAGCAGCCAAGATGGGCGGGGCGATGAGCAGTTCTTC
TRBJ2-3 | TRBD2 | few | TRBV7-6 | CASSPPSGGSQYF | TGTGCCAGCAGCCCCCCGAGCGGGGGTTCGCAGTATTTT
TRBJ2-1 | TRBD1 | few | TRBV9 | CASTQGVDYNEQFF | TGTGCCAGCACCCAGGGGGTAGATTACAATGAGCAGTTCTTC
TRBJ2-7 | TRBD2 | few | TRBV7-2 | CASSLSQRGIGEQYF | TGTGCCAGCAGCTTATCGCAGCGGGGGATTGGGGAGCAGTACTTC
TRBJ2-1 | - | few | TRBV9 | CASSPSLMGEQFF | TGTGCCAGCAGCCCATCCTTGATGGGGGAGCAGTTCTTC
TRBJ2-3 | - | few | TRBV18 | CASSRTHDRGDTQYF | TGTGCCAGCTCACGGACTCACGACCGGGGGGATACGCAGTATTTT
TRBJ2-5 | - | few | TRBV5-6 | CASSFVAARKGVQETQYF | TGTGCCAGCAGCTTCGTAGCGGCGCGAAAAGGAGTCCAAGAGACCCAGTACTTC
TRBJ2-5 | - | few | TRBV20-1 | CSARMEETQYF | TGCAGTGCACGGATGGAGGAGACCCAGTACTTC
TRBJ2-5 | TRBD2 | few | TRBV7-2 | CASTLAGGGETQYF | TGTGCCAGCACCCTAGCGGGAGGAGGAGAGACCCAGTACTTC
TRBJ1-5 | - | few | TRBV2 | CASSEAGAQLQPQHF | TGTGCCAGCAGTGAAGCCGGGGCCCAACTTCAGCCCCAGCATTTT
TRBJ2-2 | - | few | TRBV4-3 | CASSRQGLDTGELFF | TGCGCCAGCAGCAGACAGGGACTGGACACCGGGGAGCTGTTTTTT
TRBJ2-6 | - | many | TRBV7-2 | CASSIMGHSSSGANVLTF | TGTGCCAGCAGCATTATGGGACATTCTTCCTCTGGGGCCAACGTCCTGACTTTC
TRBJ2-7 | TRBD2 | - | TRBV29-1 | CNAGAGEPYEQYF | TGCAACGCTGGAGCGGGAGAACCCTACGAGCAGTACTTC
TRBJ2-5 | - | - | TRBV18 | CASSPRQQETQYF | TGTGCCAGCTCACCGAGACAGCAAGAGACCCAGTACTTC
TRBJ2-5 | - | - | TRBV7-9 | CASSPNAAKETQYF | TGTGCCAGCAGCCCAAACGCAGCGAAAGAGACCCAGTACTTC